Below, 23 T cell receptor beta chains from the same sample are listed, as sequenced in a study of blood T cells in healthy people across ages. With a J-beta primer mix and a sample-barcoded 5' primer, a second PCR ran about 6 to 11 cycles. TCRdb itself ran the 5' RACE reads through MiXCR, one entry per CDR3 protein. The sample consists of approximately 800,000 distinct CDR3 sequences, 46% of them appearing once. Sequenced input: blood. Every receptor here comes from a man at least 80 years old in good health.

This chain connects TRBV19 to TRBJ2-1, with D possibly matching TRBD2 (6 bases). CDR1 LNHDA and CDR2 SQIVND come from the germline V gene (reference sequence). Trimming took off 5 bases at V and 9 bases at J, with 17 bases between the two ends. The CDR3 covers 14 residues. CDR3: CASSASTRCSEQFF. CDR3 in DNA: TGTGCCAGTAGTGCGTCGACTAGGTGCAGTGAGCAGTTCTTC.

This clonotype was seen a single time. The CDR3 nucleotides read TGTGCCAGCATTGGGAGCGGGTCACAGGGGGGGGAGCTGTTTTTT. As protein: CASIGSGSQGGELFF. The chain is built from TRBV12-3 or TRBV12-4 and TRBJ2-2, with D tentatively TRBD1 (7 bases). Trimming cost V 7 bases and J 8 bases, with 20 bases left between them. The CDR3 runs 15 residues.

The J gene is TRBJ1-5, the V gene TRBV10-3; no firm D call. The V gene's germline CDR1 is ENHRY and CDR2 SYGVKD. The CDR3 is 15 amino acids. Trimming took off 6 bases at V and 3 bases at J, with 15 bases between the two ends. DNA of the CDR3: TGTGCCATCAGCACGGGGAGTACATCCAATCAGCCCCAGCATTTT. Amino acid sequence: CAISTGSTSNQPQHF.

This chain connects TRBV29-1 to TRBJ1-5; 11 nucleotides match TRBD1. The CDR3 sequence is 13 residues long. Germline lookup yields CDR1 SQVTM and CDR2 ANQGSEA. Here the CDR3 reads CSVGGTGGQPQHF. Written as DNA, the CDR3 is TGCAGTGTAGGGGGGACAGGGGGTCAGCCCCAGCATTTT.

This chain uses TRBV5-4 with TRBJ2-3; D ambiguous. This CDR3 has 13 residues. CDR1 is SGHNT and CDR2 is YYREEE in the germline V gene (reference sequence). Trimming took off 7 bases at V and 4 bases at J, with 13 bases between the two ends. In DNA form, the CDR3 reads TGTGCCAGCGGGAAAAGGATATCAGATACGCAGTATTTT. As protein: CASGKRISDTQYF.

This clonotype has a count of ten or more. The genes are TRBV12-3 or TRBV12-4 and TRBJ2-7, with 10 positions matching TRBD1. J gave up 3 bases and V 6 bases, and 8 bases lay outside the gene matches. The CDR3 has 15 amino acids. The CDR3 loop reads CASRTPGQGSYEQYF. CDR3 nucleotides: TGTGCCAGCAGAACGCCGGGACAGGGGAGCTACGAGCAGTACTTC.

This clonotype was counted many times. The CDR3 loop is CAISSTDTQYF. CDR3 bases: TGTGCCATCAGTAGCACAGATACGCAGTATTTT. The J gene is TRBJ2-3, the V gene TRBV10-3, with no clear D. This CDR3 has 11 amino acids. Deletions cut 5 bases from V and 0 bases from J, with 0 bases between. The germline V gene has CDR1 ENHRY and CDR2 SYGVKD.

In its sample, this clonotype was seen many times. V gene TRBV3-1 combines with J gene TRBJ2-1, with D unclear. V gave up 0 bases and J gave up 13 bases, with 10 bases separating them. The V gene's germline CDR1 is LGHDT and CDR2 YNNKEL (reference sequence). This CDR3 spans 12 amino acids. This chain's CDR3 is CASSQDINTQFF. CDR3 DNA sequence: TGTGCCAGCAGCCAAGATATCAATACCCAGTTCTTC.

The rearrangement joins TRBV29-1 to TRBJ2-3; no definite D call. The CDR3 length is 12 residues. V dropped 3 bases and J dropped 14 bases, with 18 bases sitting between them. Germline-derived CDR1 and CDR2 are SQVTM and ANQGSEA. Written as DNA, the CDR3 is TGCAGCGTTGAGGGAACGGCCAGATACGCGTATTTT. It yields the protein CSVEGTARYAYF.

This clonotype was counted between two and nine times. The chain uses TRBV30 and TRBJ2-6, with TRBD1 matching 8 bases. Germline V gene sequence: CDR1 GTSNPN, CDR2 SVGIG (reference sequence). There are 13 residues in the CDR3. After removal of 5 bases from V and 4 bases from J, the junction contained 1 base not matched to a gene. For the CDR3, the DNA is TGTGCCTGGGACAGGGGAGGGGCCAACGTCCTGACTTTC. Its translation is CAWDRGGANVLTF.

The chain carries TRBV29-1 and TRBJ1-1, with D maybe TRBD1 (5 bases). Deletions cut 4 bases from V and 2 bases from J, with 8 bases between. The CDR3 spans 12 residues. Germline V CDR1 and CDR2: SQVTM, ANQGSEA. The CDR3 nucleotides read TGCAGCGTTGTTGGGGGAAACACTGAAGCTTTCTTT. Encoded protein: CSVVGGNTEAFF.

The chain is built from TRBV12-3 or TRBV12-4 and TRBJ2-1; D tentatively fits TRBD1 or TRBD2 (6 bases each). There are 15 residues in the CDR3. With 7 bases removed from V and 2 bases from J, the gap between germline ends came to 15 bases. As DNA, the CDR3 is TGTGCCAGCACCCAAGGACGGGGGCCCTACAATGAGCAGTTCTTC. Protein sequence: CASTQGRGPYNEQFF.

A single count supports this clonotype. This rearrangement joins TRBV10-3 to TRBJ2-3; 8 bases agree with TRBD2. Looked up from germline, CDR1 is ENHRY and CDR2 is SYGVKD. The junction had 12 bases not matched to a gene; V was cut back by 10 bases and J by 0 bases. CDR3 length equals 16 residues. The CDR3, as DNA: TGTGCCACGACGGGACTAGGGGCCGATAGCACAGATACGCAGTATTTT. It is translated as CATTGLGADSTDTQYF.

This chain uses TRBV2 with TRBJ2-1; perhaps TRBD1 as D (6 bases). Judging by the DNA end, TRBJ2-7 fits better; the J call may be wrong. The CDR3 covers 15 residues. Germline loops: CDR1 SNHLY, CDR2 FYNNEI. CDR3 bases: TGTGCCAGCAGTGAGTCGGGCAGGGGCTACAATGAGCAGTACTTC. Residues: CASSESGRGYNEQYF.

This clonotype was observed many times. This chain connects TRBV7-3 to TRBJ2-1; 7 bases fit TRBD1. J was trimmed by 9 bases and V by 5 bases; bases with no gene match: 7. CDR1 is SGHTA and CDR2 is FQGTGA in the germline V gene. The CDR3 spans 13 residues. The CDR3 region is CASSVDRVSEQFF. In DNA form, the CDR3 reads TGTGCCAGCAGCGTCGACAGGGTGAGTGAGCAGTTCTTC.

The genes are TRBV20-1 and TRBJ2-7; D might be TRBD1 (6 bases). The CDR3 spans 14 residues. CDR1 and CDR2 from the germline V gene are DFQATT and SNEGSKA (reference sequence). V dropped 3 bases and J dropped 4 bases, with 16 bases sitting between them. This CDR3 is CSASLGAGQYEQYF. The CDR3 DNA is TGCAGTGCTAGTTTGGGGGCAGGGCAGTACGAGCAGTACTTC.

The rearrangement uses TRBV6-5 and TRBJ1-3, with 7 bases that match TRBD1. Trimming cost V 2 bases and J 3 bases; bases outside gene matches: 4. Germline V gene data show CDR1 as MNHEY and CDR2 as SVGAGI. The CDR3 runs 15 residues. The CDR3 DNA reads TGTGCCAGCAGTTACAACAGGGGAAGTGGAAACACCATATATTTT. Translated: CASSYNRGSGNTIYF.

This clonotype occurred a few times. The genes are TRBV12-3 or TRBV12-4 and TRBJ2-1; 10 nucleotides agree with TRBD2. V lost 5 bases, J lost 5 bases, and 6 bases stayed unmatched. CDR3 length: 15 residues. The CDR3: CASSLLAGRDNEQFF. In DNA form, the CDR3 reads TGTGCCAGCAGTCTACTAGCGGGGAGGGACAATGAGCAGTTCTTC.

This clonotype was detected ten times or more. The CDR3 nucleotides are TGCAGCGTCAAAGGGACAGACCAAGAGACCCAGTACTTC. Translated: CSVKGTDQETQYF. This rearrangement joins TRBV29-1 to TRBJ2-5; TRBD1 matches 7 bases. The CDR3 runs 13 residues. The J segment lost 0 bases and the V segment lost 6 bases, leaving 4 bases of the junction unmatched. The germline CDR1 and CDR2 sequences are SQVTM and ANQGSEA. The full variable domain, completed using reference TRBV29-1 and TRBJ2-5, is SAVISQKPSRDICQRGTSLTIQCQVDSQVTMMFWYRQQPGQSLTLIATANQGSEATYESGFVIDKFPISRPNLTFSTLTVSNMSPEDSSIYLCSVKGTDQETQYFGPGTRLLVL.

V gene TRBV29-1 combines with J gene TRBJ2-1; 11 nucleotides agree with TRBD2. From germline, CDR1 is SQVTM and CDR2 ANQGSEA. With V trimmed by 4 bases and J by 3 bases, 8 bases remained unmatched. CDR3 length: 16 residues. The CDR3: CSVALLAGGDYNEQFF. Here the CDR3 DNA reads TGCAGCGTTGCTCTCCTAGCGGGGGGTGACTACAATGAGCAGTTCTTC.

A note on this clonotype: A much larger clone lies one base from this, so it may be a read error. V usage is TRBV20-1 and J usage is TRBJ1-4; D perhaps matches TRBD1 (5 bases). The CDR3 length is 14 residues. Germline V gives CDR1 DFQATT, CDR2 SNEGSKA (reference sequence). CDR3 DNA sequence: TGCAGGGCGGGGGGACGTGGTGCGAATGAAAAACTGTTTTTT. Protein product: CRAGGRGANEKLFF.

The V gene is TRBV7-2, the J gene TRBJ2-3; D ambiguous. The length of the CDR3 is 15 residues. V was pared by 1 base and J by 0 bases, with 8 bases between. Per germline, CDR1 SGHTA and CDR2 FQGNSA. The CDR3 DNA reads TGTGCCAGCAGCTTAGTTTATACTAGCACAGATACGCAGTATTTT. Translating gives CASSLVYTSTDTQYF.

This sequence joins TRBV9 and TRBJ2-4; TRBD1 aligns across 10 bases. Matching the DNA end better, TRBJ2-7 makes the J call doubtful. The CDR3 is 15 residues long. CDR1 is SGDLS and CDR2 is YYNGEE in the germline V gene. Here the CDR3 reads CASSAPGQGIYEQYF. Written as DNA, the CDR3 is TGTGCCAGCAGCGCCCCGGGACAGGGGATCTACGAGCAGTACTTC.